Judged by abundance, the clone carrying this T cell receptor (beta chain) is medium-sized (0.01 to 0.1%). Its antigen is not known. TCRdb re-derived calls from the 5' RACE reads in MiXCR, one entry per CDR3 protein. The sample includes several thousand distinct CDR3 sequences, over 7.5% of them seen just once. This specimen belongs to a study of CD8 T cells in ankylosing spondylitis. Findings of the study overall: It appeared that ankylosing spondylitis blood was characterized by a TCR beta motif of several highly homologous variants.

This sequence originates from a male donor with ankylosing spondylitis or in good health (not recorded which). The sample comprised blood, either unsorted or a sorted T cell fraction (not recorded which).

The CDR3 DNA sequence: TGTGCCAGCAGCGGACGGACTAGCGGGGGTATTTATGAGCAGTTCTTC. This sequence encodes CASSGRTSGGIYEQFF. The chain joins TRBV9 to TRBJ2-1, with 13 bases matching TRBD2. Trimming took 3 bases from V and 8 from J; bases not matched to a gene: 8. The CDR3 covers 16 residues. CDR1 and CDR2 (germline): SGDLS, YYNGEE. The whole variable domain, remainder taken from reference TRBV9 and TRBJ2-1, is DSGVTQTPKHLITATGQRVTLRCSPRSGDLSVYWYQQSLDQGLQFLIQYYNGEERAKGNILERFSAQQFPDLHSELNLSSLELGDSALYFCASSGRTSGGIYEQFFGPGTRLTVL.